The clone carrying this TCR beta chain came up many times. The junction differs from germline at one of its ends, possibly a read error. This record comes from a study of Graves' ophthalmopathy and Graves' hyperthyroidism. At the level of the study: Peripheral blood was collected at initial diagnosis, before any treatment.

The sequenced template was RNA, covering the TCR beta CDR3 region. HTBI-primed RT-PCR formed the first round, and a multiplex PCR formed the second. One entry per CDR3 protein, called by TCRdb with MiXCR from the multiplex PCR reads. This sample has about 390,000 distinct CDR3 sequences, with approximately 15% found just once. People with hyperthyroidism were aged 18 to 65 and newly diagnosed, under 2 months' duration. Out of around 10 ml of fresh peripheral blood, PBMCs were obtained. The CDR3 contains 16 residues. Germline V gene lookup returns CDR1 SGHVS and CDR2 FNYEAQ. This chain links TRBV7-6 with TRBJ2-5; D remains ambiguous. The sequence was collected from a woman between 18 and 29 years old with stable Graves' hyperthyroidism. The material sequenced was peripheral blood. The chain's CDR3 is CAGSLEWNRPGETQYF. CDR3 DNA sequence: TGTGCCGGCAGCTTAGAGTGGAACAGACCAGGCGAGACCCAGTACTTC. Full variable domain (outside the CDR3, taken from reference TRBV7-6 and TRBJ2-5): GAGVSQSPRYKVTKRGQDVALRCDPISGHVSLYWYRQALGQGPEFLTYFNYEAQQDKSGLPNDRFSAERPEGSISTLTIQRTEQRDSAMYRCAGSLEWNRPGETQYFGPGTRLLVL.